This TCR beta chain was documented in a study of Graves' ophthalmopathy and Graves' hyperthyroidism. The germline gives CDR1 LGHDT, CDR2 YNNKEL (reference sequence). V lost 4 bases, J lost 8 bases, and 14 bases lay in between. This CDR3 is built from 13 residues. This clonotype was observed a handful of times. What it binds is unknown. Study-level points and caveats: Appearing in blood as well were most expanded thyroid clonotypes above 0.001 frequency.

RNA transcripts were the source from which TCR beta CDR3 regions were amplified. HTBI primers were used in a first-round RT-PCR, which preceded a second-round multiplex PCR. Each CDR3 protein is one row after TCRdb ran MiXCR on the multiplex PCR reads. The sample carries some 1.1 million distinct CDR3 sequences, 35% to 45% recorded once. The chain couples TRBV3-1 to TRBJ1-1, with D maybe TRBD1 (5 bases). Sequences were obtained from peripheral blood or thyroid tissue (not recorded which). This sequence originates from an adult man with Graves' hyperthyroidism. CDR3 nucleotides: TGTGCCAGCAGCCGGGGGGGGTTCCAGGAAGCTTTCTTT. It specifies CASSRGGFQEAFF.